One sample yielded the 27 T cell receptor beta chains listed below, sequenced in a study of blood T cell repertoires in COVID-19. Some clones are missing from TCRdb's copy, which holds only in-frame ones; the method was immunoSEQ multiplex PCR. The sample records roughly 380,000 clones, around nine tenths being singletons. Material: peripheral blood. The receptors come from a woman between 40 and 55 years old with COVID-19, enrolled during active disease.

This clone was recorded only once. The chain couples TRBV9 to TRBJ1-1; tentative D call: TRBD1 (5 bases). CDR3 length: 17 residues. Trimming took off 0 bases at V and 3 bases at J, with 18 bases between the two ends. Germline V CDR1 and CDR2: SGDLS, YYNGEE. DNA for the CDR3: TGTGCCAGCAGCGTAGCCCCCGACAGTTTAGGCGACACTGAAGCTTTCTTT. Protein: CASSVAPDSLGDTEAFF. The complete variable domain, with remaining parts taken from reference TRBV9 and TRBJ1-1, reads DSGVTQTPKHLITATGQRVTLRCSPRSGDLSVYWYQQSLDQGLQFLIQYYNGEERAKGNILERFSAQQFPDLHSELNLSSLELGDSALYFCASSVAPDSLGDTEAFFGQGTRLTVV.

J is TRBJ2-1 and V is TRBV3-1 (or the pseudogene TRBV3-2); 7 nucleotides agree with TRBD2. The CDR3 loop spans 12 amino acids. The germline gives CDR1 LGHDT, CDR2 YNNKEL (reference sequence). With V trimmed by 4 bases and J by 15 bases, 9 bases remained unmatched. This chain's CDR3 is CASSRPSGTWFF. The CDR3 DNA reads TGTGCCAGCAGCCGCCCGAGCGGGACTTGGTTCTTC.

The chain links TRBV28 to TRBJ2-1, with D unclear. Germline V gene data show CDR1 as MDHEN and CDR2 as SYDVKM. V lost 3 bases to trimming and J lost 7 bases, with 13 bases between them. This CDR3 comprises 14 residues. CDR3 nucleotide sequence: TGTGCCAGCAGTTTGAATCGGCCGAGGAATGAGCAGTTCTTC. This sequence encodes CASSLNRPRNEQFF.

This clone was picked up a small number of times. This chain joins TRBV5-1 and TRBJ1-1; D not resolved. The germline V gene encodes CDR1 SGHRS and CDR2 YFSETQ. V shed 5 bases and J shed 0 bases, with 8 bases lying between them. The CDR3 is 13 amino acids. The CDR3 is CASRPSVNTEAFF. CDR3 nucleotides: TGCGCCAGCAGGCCCAGTGTGAACACTGAAGCTTTCTTT.

The chain is built from TRBV10-3 and TRBJ2-1; 7 bases agree with TRBD2. Trimming at V came to 11 bases and at J to 9 bases, leaving 13 bases not matched to a gene. Germline-derived CDR1 and CDR2 are ENHRY and SYGVKD. There are 13 residues in the CDR3. The chain's CDR3 is CAAEESGGSEQFF. CDR3 sequence (DNA): TGTGCCGCGGAAGAGTCCGGGGGGAGTGAGCAGTTCTTC.

This clone was picked up one time. The V and J genes are TRBV27 and TRBJ2-7, with 7 bases that match TRBD1. The germline CDR1 and CDR2 sequences are MNHEY and SMNVEV (reference sequence). V lost 5 bases to trimming and J lost 3 bases; unmatched junction nucleotides: 7. The CDR3 has 14 residues. The chain's CDR3 is CASSLTRDSYEQYF. The CDR3 DNA reads as TGTGCCAGCAGTCTCACCCGGGACAGCTACGAGCAGTACTTC.

V usage is TRBV27 and J usage is TRBJ1-2; 7 bases line up with TRBD1. This CDR3 has 13 residues. Germline values: CDR1 MNHEY, CDR2 SMNVEV (reference sequence). Trimming removed 5 bases from V and 3 bases from J; junction bases left unmatched: 3. In DNA form, the CDR3 reads TGTGCCAGCAGTCCCGGGACAGACTATGGCTACACCTTC. It yields the protein CASSPGTDYGYTF.

About this clone: The sample holds other DNA sequences that translate to the same CDR3. The CDR3 DNA sequence: TGTGCCAGCAGCCGGACAGGGGGAAATGGCTACACCTTC. Protein sequence: CASSRTGGNGYTF. This rearrangement joins TRBV7-3 to TRBJ1-2, with 10 nucleotides matching TRBD1. The CDR3 contains 13 residues. Germline values: CDR1 SGHTA, CDR2 FQGTGA. The junction had 3 bases not matched to a gene; V was cut back by 5 bases and J by 6 bases.

The rearrangement joins TRBV7-2 to TRBJ2-1; unclear D gene. CDR3 size: 13 residues. Germline CDR1 is SGHTA and CDR2 is FQGNSA. Trimming stripped 5 bases from V and 7 bases from J, with 12 bases between. The CDR3 DNA reads as TGTGCCAGCAGCCTCGCGCGGTTAAATGAGCAGTTCTTC. Its protein is CASSLARLNEQFF.

The rearrangement joins TRBV6-2 or TRBV6-3 to TRBJ1-1; D perhaps matches TRBD1 (5 bases). The germline CDR1 and CDR2 sequences are MNHEY and SVGEGT. With 3 bases removed from V and 9 bases from J, the gap between germline ends came to 32 bases. The length of the CDR3 is 19 residues. This chain's CDR3 is CASSYRFGGRAIPDGKAFF. CDR3 in DNA: TGTGCCAGCAGTTATCGGTTCGGGGGACGGGCGATACCCGACGGGAAAGCTTTCTTT.

The chain recombines TRBV7-2 with TRBJ1-2; unclear D gene. Germline V gene data show CDR1 as SGHTA and CDR2 as FQGNSA. The V end lost 5 bases, the J end lost 7 bases, and 11 bases lay between the germline ends. The CDR3 loop spans 12 amino acids. This chain's CDR3 is CASSKGSFGYTF. DNA for the CDR3: TGTGCCAGCAGCAAAGGGAGTTTTGGCTACACCTTC.

The chain combines TRBV5-4 with TRBJ1-2; the match to TRBD1 covers 9 bases. This CDR3 has 15 amino acids. CDR1 and CDR2 from the germline V gene are SGHNT and YYREEE (reference sequence). The J segment lost 4 bases and the V segment lost 0 bases, leaving 4 bases of the junction unmatched. CDR3 sequence (DNA): TGTGCCAGCAGCTTGGACAGGGGGCGAAGCTATGGCTACACCTTC. Translation: CASSLDRGRSYGYTF.

This clone was observed once. The chain's CDR3 is CASIPLRQGYSGANVLTF. The CDR3 nucleotides read TGTGCCAGCATTCCCCTCAGACAGGGGTACTCTGGGGCCAACGTCCTGACTTTC. V and J are TRBV28 and TRBJ2-6; TRBD1 matches at 8 bases. V shed 7 bases and J 0 bases; nucleotides not matched to a gene: 11. CDR3 size: 18 residues. Germline-derived CDR1 and CDR2 are MDHEN and SYDVKM.

The rearrangement joins TRBV27 to TRBJ2-3; D is ambiguous. The length of the CDR3 is 17 residues. V was pared by 8 bases and J by 0 bases, with 21 bases between. CDR1 and CDR2 from the germline V gene are MNHEY and SMNVEV (reference sequence). This CDR3 is CASFQTPRPGSTDTQYF. The CDR3 DNA follows: TGTGCCAGCTTCCAAACCCCGCGACCAGGTAGCACAGATACGCAGTATTTT.

The genes are TRBV6-5 and TRBJ1-1; D is possibly TRBD1 (5 bases). Germline lookup yields CDR1 MNHEY and CDR2 SVGAGI. The CDR3 is 13 residues long. The ends were cut back, 4 bases at V and 1 base at J, with 7 bases in the middle. The CDR3 nucleotides are TGTGCCAGCAGTTCTACAGGGAACACTGAAGCTTTCTTT. Translating gives CASSSTGNTEAFF.

V and J are TRBV9 and TRBJ1-6; TRBD1 is a possible D gene (5 bases). Between the trimmed V and J ends, which lost 7 bases and 7 bases, there was a span of 12 bases. CDR1 is SGDLS, CDR2 YYNGEE, per germline. The CDR3 spans 13 residues. CDR3 region: CASDAGPNSPLHF. The CDR3 coding sequence is TGTGCCAGCGATGCGGGACCGAATTCACCCCTCCACTTT. The whole variable domain, remainder taken from reference TRBV9 and TRBJ1-6, is DSGVTQTPKHLITATGQRVTLRCSPRSGDLSVYWYQQSLDQGLQFLIQYYNGEERAKGNILERFSAQQFPDLHSELNLSSLELGDSALYFCASDAGPNSPLHFGNGTRLTVT.

The CDR3 nucleotides are TGTGCCAGCAACTACAGGGGGTACTCTGGAAACACCATATATTTT. Amino acid sequence: CASNYRGYSGNTIYF. The V and J genes are TRBV5-8 and TRBJ1-3, with 8 bases matching TRBD1. V was clipped by 6 bases and J by 0 bases; unmatched bases: 5. CDR1 is SGHTS, CDR2 YDEGEE, per germline. The CDR3 extends over 15 amino acids.

The gene calls are TRBV3-1 (or the pseudogene TRBV3-2) and TRBJ2-6; D gene unclear. Germline V gene lookup returns CDR1 LGHDT and CDR2 YNNKEL (reference sequence). CDR3 size: 14 residues. V lost 0 bases and J lost 2, with 2 bases in between. CDR3: CASSQDTGANVLTF. The CDR3 DNA follows: TGTGCCAGCAGCCAAGATACTGGGGCCAACGTCCTGACTTTC.

The chain carries TRBV2 and TRBJ1-4; D might be TRBD1 (5 bases). V was clipped by 6 bases and J by 0 bases, with 11 bases between them. CDR1 is SNHLY and CDR2 is FYNNEI in the germline V gene. This CDR3 comprises 15 residues. The CDR3 here is CASSREGATNEKLFF. CDR3 nucleotide sequence: TGTGCCAGCAGCAGGGAAGGAGCAACTAATGAAAAACTGTTTTTT.

The chain has TRBV3-1 (or the pseudogene TRBV3-2) and TRBJ2-1; the D gene is possibly TRBD1 (6 bases). The CDR3 length is 14 residues. CDR1 and CDR2 (germline): LGHDT, YNNKEL (reference sequence). V lost 4 bases to trimming and J lost 5 bases, with 12 bases between them. The CDR3 reads CASSRPGQDNEQFF. CDR3 coding DNA: TGTGCCAGCAGCCGACCGGGACAAGACAATGAGCAGTTCTTC.

The chain combines TRBV28 with TRBJ2-2, with D possibly TRBD2 on 6 matching bases. Between the trimmed V and J ends, which lost 1 base and 7 bases, there was a span of 16 bases. In germline, CDR1 is MDHEN, CDR2 SYDVKM. The CDR3 is made up of 16 amino acids. The CDR3 nucleotides read TGTGCCAGCAGTTTATTTCTGGGGGGAGAGATCGGGGAGCTGTTTTTT. Its translation: CASSLFLGGEIGELFF.

The rearrangement links TRBV6-2 or TRBV6-3 to TRBJ1-1; D gene ambiguous. V shed 2 bases and J shed 2 bases, with 12 bases lying between them. Germline values: CDR1 MNHEY, CDR2 SVGEGT. CDR3 size: 15 residues. CDR3 nucleotide sequence: TGTGCCAGCAGTTACCACTCTGCAATTAACACTGAAGCTTTCTTT. Amino acids: CASSYHSAINTEAFF.

The CDR3 loop is CASSPPEGSMVAFF. In DNA, the CDR3 is TGTGCCAGCAGCCCCCCGGAGGGCAGTATGGTAGCTTTCTTT. This rearrangement joins TRBV6-2 or TRBV6-3 to TRBJ1-1, with no clear D. Germline V gives CDR1 MNHEY, CDR2 SVGEGT. Trimming took 6 bases from V and 10 from J, leaving 21 bases between them. The CDR3 runs to 14 residues.

The rearrangement links TRBV7-9 to TRBJ1-3; D is unresolved. Trimming pared 3 bases from V and 0 bases from J, leaving 9 bases between. CDR3 length: 15 residues. Germline CDR1 SEHNR, CDR2 FQNEAQ (reference sequence). The CDR3 bases are TGTGCCAGCAGCTTTCACACCATCTCTGGAAACACCATATATTTT. Translation: CASSFHTISGNTIYF.

V usage is TRBV7-9 and J usage is TRBJ1-5; 10 nucleotides match TRBD1. CDR1 and CDR2 from the germline V gene are SEHNR and FQNEAQ (reference sequence). The length of the CDR3 is 17 residues. V shed 1 base and J 5 bases; nucleotides not matched to a gene: 8. As DNA, the CDR3 is TGTGCCAGCAGCTTAGGGGACAGGGGTAGAGGTGATCAGCCCCAGCATTTT. The encoded protein is CASSLGDRGRGDQPQHF.

This clone was detected only once. This rearrangement joins TRBV16 to TRBJ1-6; D uncertain. Germline V gene sequence: CDR1 KGHSY, CDR2 FQNENV. This CDR3 is built from 14 residues. V was clipped by 0 bases and J by 10 bases, with 10 bases between them. The CDR3 coding sequence is TGTGCCAGCAGCCAATCCACAGTGGTATCACCCCTCCACTTT. Amino acids: CASSQSTVVSPLHF.

This chain links TRBV7-2 with TRBJ1-2, with D perhaps TRBD1 (6 bases). Trimming removed 6 bases from V and 4 bases from J, with 12 bases in between. This CDR3 comprises 13 residues. CDR1 SGHTA and CDR2 FQGNSA come from the germline V gene. CDR3 DNA sequence: TGTGCCAGCAGTCTGGACAGCTCCTATGGCTACACCTTC. It yields the protein CASSLDSSYGYTF.